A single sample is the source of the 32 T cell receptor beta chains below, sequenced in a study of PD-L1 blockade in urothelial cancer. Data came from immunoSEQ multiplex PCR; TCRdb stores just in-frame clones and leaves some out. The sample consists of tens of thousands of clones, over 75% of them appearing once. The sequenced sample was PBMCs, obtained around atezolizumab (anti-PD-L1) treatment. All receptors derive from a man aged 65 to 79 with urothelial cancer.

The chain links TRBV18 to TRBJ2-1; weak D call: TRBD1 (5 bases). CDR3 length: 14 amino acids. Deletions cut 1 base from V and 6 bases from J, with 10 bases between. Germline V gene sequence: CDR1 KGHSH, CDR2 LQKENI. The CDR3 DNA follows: TGTGCCAGCTCACCACAGCAGGGATCCAATGAGCAGTTCTTC. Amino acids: CASSPQQGSNEQFF.

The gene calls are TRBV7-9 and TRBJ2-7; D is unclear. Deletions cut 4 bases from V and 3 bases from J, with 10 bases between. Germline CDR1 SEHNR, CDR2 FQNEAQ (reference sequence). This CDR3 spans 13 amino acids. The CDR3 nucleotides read TGTGCCAGCAGCTCACGACGGAGCTACGAGCAGTACTTC. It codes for CASSSRRSYEQYF. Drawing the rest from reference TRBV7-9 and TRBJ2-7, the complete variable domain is DTGVSQNPRHKITKRGQNVTFRCDPISEHNRLYWYRQTLGQGPEFLTYFQNEAQLEKSRLLSDRFSAERPKGSFSTLEIQRTEQGDSAMYLCASSSRRSYEQYFGPGTRLTVT.

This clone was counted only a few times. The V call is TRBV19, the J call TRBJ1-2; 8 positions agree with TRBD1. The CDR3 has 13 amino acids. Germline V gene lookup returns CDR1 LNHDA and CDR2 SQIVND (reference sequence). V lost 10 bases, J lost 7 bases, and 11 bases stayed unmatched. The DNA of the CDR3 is TGTGCCACCCTTCGGCAGGGGGCAGGTGGCTACACCTTC. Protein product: CATLRQGAGGYTF.

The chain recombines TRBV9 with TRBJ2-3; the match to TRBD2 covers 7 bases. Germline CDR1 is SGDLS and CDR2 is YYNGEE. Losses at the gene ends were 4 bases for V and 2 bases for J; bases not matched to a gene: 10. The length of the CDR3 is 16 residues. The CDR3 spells CASSKSRAGNTDTQYF. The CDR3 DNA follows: TGTGCCAGCAGCAAAAGCCGAGCGGGAAACACAGATACGCAGTATTTT.

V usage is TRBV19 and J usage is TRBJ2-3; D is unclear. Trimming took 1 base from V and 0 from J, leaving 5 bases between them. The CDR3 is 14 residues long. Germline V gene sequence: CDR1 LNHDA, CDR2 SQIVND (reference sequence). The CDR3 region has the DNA TGTGCCAGTAGTATAGGGCAGAGCACAGATACGCAGTATTTT. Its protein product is CASSIGQSTDTQYF. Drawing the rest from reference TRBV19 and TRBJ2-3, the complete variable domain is DGGITQSPKYLFRKEGQNVTLSCEQNLNHDAMYWYRQDPGQGLRLIYYSQIVNDFQKGDIAEGYSVSREKKESFPLTVTSAQKNPTAFYLCASSIGQSTDTQYFGPGTRLTVL.

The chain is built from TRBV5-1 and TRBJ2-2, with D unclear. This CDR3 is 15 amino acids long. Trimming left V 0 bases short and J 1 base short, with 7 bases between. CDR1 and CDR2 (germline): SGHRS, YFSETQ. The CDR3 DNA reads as TGCGCCAGCAGCTTGGCCCCGGTGAACACCGGGGAGCTGTTTTTT. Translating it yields CASSLAPVNTGELFF.

CDR3 residues: CASSSTTTAIYEQYF. CDR3 nucleotide sequence: TGTGCCAGCAGTTCCACGACGACTGCCATCTACGAGCAGTACTTC. This sequence joins TRBV27 and TRBJ2-7; D not resolved. Between the trimmed V and J ends, which lost 4 bases and 3 bases, there was a span of 16 bases. The length of the CDR3 is 15 residues. CDR1 and CDR2 (germline): MNHEY, SMNVEV (reference sequence).

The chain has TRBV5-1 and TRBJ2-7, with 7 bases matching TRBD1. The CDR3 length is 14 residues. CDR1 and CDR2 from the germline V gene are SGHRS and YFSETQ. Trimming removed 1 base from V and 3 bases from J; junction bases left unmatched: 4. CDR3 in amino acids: CASSLRGGNYEQYF. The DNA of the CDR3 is TGCGCCAGCAGCTTGAGAGGGGGCAACTACGAGCAGTACTTC. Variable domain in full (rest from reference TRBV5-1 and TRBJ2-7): KAGVTQTPRYLIKTRGQQVTLSCSPISGHRSVSWYQQTPGQGLQFLFEYFSETQRNKGNFPGRFSGRQFSNSRSEMNVSTLELGDSALYLCASSLRGGNYEQYFGPGTRLTVT.

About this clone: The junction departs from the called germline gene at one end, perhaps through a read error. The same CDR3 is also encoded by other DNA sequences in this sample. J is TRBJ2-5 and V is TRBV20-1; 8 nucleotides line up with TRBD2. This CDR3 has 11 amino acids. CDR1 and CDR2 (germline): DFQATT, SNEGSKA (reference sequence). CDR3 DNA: TGTAGTGCTAGCGGGCAAGAGACCCAGTACTTC. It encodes CSASGQETQYF.

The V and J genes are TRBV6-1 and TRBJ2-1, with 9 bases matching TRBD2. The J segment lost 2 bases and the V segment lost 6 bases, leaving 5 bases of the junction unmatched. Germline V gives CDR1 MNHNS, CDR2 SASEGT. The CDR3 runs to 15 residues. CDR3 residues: CASSLSGSTYNEQFF. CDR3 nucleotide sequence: TGTGCCAGCAGCCTTAGCGGGAGTACCTACAATGAGCAGTTCTTC.

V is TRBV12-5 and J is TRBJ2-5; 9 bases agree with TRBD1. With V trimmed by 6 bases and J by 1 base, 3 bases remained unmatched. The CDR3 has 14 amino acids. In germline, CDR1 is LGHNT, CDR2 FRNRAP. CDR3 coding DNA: TGTGCTAGTGGCCGGGACAGGGCCCAAGAGACCCAGTACTTC. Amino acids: CASGRDRAQETQYF.

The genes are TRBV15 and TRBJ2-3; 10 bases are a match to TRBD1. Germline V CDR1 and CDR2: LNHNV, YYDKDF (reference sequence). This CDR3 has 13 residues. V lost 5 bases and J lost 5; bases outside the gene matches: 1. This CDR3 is CATSGTGVDTQYF. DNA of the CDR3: TGTGCCACCAGCGGGACAGGGGTAGATACGCAGTATTTT.

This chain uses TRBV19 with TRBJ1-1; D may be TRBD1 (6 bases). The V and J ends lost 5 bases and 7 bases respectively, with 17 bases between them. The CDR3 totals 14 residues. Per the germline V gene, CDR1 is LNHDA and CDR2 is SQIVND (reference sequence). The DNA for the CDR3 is TGTGCCAGTAGTGTACAGGGTAGTAGGAATGAAGCTTTCTTT. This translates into CASSVQGSRNEAFF.

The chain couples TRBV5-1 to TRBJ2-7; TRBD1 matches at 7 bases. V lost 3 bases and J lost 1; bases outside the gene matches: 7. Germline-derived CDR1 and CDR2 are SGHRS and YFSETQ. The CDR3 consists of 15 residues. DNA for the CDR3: TGCGCCAGCAGCTCCCGAGGGACAGATTCCTACGAGCAGTACTTC. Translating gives CASSSRGTDSYEQYF.

This chain's CDR3 is CASSLSGLAGEQYF. DNA for the CDR3: TGTGCCAGCAGCTTATCGGGACTAGCAGGCGAGCAGTACTTC. The chain couples TRBV11-3 to TRBJ2-7; 9 bases align to TRBD2. The CDR3 is made up of 14 amino acids. V was clipped by 2 bases and J by 6 bases; unmatched bases: 5. Germline V lookup: CDR1 SGHNT, CDR2 YENEEA.

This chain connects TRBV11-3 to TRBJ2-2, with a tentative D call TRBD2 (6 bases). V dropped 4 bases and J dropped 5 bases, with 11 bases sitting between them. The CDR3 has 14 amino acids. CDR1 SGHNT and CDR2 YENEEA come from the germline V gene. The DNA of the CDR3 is TGTGCCAGCAGCTCGGGACTTCGAACCGGGGAGCTGTTTTTT. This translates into CASSSGLRTGELFF.

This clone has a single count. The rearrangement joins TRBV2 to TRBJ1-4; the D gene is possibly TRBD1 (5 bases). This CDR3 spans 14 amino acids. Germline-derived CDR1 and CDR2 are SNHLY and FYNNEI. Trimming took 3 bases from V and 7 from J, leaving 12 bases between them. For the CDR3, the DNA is TGTGCCAGCAGTGATCGGGGGGGTTCTGAAAAACTGTTTTTT. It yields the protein CASSDRGGSEKLFF.

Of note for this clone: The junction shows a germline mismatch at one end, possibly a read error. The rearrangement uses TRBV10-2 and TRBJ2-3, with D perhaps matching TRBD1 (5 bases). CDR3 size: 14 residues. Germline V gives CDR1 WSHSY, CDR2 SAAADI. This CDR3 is CASRDSASTDTQYF. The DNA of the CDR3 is TGCGCCAGCCGTGACAGCGCGAGCACAGATACGCAGTATTTT.

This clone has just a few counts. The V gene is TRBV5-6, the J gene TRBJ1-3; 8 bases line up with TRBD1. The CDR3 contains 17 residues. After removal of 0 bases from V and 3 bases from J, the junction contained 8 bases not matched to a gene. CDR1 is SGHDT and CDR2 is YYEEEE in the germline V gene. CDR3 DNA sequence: TGTGCCAGCAGCTTGGGCCCGACAGGGGCCCGTGGAAACACCATATATTTT. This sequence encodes CASSLGPTGARGNTIYF.

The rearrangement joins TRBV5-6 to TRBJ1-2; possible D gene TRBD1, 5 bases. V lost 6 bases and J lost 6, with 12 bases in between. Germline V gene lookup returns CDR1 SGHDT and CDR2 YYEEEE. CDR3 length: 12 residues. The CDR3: CASTRRVDGYTF. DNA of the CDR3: TGTGCCAGCACGCGCAGGGTGGATGGCTACACCTTC.

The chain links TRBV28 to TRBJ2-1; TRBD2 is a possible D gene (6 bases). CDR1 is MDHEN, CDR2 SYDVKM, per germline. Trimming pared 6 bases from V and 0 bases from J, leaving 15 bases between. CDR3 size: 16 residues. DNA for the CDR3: TGTGCCAGCAGGGGTTCCCGGGGGAGCTCCTACAATGAGCAGTTCTTC. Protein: CASRGSRGSSYNEQFF.

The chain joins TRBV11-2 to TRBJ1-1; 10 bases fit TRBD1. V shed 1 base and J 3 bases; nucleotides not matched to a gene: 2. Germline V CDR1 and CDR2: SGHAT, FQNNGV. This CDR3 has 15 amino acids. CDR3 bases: TGTGCCAGCAGCTTAGGACAGGGGGCGTACACTGAAGCTTTCTTT. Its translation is CASSLGQGAYTEAFF.

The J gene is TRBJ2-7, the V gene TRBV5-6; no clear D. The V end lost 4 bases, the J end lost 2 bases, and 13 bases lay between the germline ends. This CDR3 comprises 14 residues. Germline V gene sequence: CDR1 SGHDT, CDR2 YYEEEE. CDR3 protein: CASSRADTTYEQYF. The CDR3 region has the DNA TGTGCCAGCAGCCGCGCCGACACCACCTACGAGCAGTACTTC.

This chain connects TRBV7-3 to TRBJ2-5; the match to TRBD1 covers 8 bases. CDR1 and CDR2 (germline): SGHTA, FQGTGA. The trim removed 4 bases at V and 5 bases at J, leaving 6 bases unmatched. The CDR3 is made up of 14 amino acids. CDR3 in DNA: TGTGCCAGCAGCTCAGGGGGCGCATCGGAGACCCAGTACTTC. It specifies CASSSGGASETQYF.

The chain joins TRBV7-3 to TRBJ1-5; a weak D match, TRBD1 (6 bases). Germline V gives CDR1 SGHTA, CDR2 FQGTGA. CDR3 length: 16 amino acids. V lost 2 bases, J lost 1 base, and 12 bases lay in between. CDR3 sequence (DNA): TGTGCCAGCAGCTTAGGCAGGGGCGCGAGCAATCAGCCCCAGCATTTT. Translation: CASSLGRGASNQPQHF.

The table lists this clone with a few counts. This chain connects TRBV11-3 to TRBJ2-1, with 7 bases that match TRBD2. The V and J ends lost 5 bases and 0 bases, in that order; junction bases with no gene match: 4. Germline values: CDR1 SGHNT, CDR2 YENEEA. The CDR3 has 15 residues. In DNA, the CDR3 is TGTGCCAGCAGCCCGACTAGCTTCTCCTACAATGAGCAGTTCTTC. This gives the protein CASSPTSFSYNEQFF.

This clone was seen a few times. The CDR3 reads CASSLGGSGLAGVEQYF. The CDR3 coding sequence is TGTGCCAGCAGCTTAGGGGGCTCGGGACTAGCGGGAGTCGAGCAGTACTTC. This chain links TRBV7-9 with TRBJ2-7; 14 bases line up with TRBD2. Trimming cost V 1 base and J 6 bases; bases outside gene matches: 8. The CDR3 loop spans 17 amino acids. The V gene's germline CDR1 is SEHNR and CDR2 FQNEAQ (reference sequence). The full variable domain, in which reference TRBV7-9 and TRBJ2-7 provide the parts outside the CDR3, is DTGVSQNPRHKITKRGQNVTFRCDPISEHNRLYWYRQTLGQGPEFLTYFQNEAQLEKSRLLSDRFSAERPKGSFSTLEIQRTEQGDSAMYLCASSLGGSGLAGVEQYFGPGTRLTVT.

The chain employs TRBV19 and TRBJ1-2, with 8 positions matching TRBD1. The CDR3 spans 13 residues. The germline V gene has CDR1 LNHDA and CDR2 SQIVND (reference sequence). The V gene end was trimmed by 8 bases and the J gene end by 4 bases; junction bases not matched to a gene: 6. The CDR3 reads CASHRGSGYGYTF. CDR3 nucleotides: TGTGCCAGTCACAGGGGGTCAGGCTATGGCTACACCTTC.

CDR3 nucleotide sequence: TGTGCCAGCAGATTAAGAGGAGGCACTGAAGCTTTCTTT. This codes for CASRLRGGTEAFF. The V and J genes are TRBV2 and TRBJ1-1; no reliable D call. V was pared by 6 bases and J by 4 bases, with 12 bases between. Germline lookup yields CDR1 SNHLY and CDR2 FYNNEI. This CDR3 is built from 13 residues.

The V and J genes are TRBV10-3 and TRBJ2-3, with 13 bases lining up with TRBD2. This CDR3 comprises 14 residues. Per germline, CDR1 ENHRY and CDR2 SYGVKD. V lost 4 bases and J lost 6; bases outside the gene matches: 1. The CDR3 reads CAISGTSGSDTQYF. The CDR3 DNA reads TGTGCCATCAGTGGGACTAGCGGGAGTGATACGCAGTATTTT.

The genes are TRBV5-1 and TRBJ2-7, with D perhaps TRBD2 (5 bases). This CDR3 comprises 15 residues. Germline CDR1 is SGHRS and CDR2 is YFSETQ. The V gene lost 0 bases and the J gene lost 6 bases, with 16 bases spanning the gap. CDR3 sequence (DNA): TGCGCCAGCAGCTTGGCCTTGCGGACTTTGGGCGAGCAGTACTTC. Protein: CASSLALRTLGEQYF.

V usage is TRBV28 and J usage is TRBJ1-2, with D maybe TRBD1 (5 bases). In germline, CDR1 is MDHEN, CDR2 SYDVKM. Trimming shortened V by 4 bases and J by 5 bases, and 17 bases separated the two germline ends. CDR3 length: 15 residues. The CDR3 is CASSSQGSFGYGYTF. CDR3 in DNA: TGTGCCAGCAGTTCCCAGGGCTCTTTCGGGTATGGCTACACCTTC.